What follows is one T cell receptor beta chain and its context. Sequencing used immunoSEQ multiplex PCR; TCRdb keeps in-frame clones, though not all of them. Of about 240,000 clones in the sample, 70% to 80% were seen once. This specimen belongs to a study of blood T cell repertoires in COVID-19. CDR1 SEHNR and CDR2 FQNEAQ come from the germline V gene (reference sequence). This CDR3 is built from 15 residues. J lost 1 base, V lost 6 bases, and 3 bases had no gene match. This chain connects TRBV7-9 to TRBJ2-2; 9 nucleotides line up with TRBD2. The receptor was isolated from a woman aged 80 or over with acute or convalescent COVID-19. What was sequenced was peripheral blood. This chain's CDR3 is CASSFSGGNTGELFF. CDR3 nucleotide sequence: TGTGCCAGCAGTTTTAGCGGGGGGAACACCGGGGAGCTGTTTTTT.